Below are 3 T cell receptor beta chains sequenced from a single sample in a study of cytotoxic CD8 clonotypes in ibrutinib-treated CLL. Assay: immunoSEQ multiplex PCR; the TCRdb copy retains only in-frame clones and omits some. Counted here are about 160,000 clones, about four fifths occurring once; the ten biggest clones make up around 2.1%. Sequences were derived from PBMCs, sampled after 12 months of ibrutinib treatment. The receptor set was obtained from a human donor with chronic lymphocytic leukemia.

J is TRBJ2-7 and V is TRBV6-5, with no clear D. In germline, CDR1 is MNHEY, CDR2 SVGAGI. Trimming stripped 0 bases from V and 4 bases from J, with 13 bases between. The CDR3 is 15 amino acids. As DNA, the CDR3 is TGTGCCAGCAGTTACTCGGGCCAAGCCCTATACGAGCAGTACTTC. This codes for CASSYSGQALYEQYF.

Only a few counts were recorded for this clone. The rearrangement uses TRBV6-5 and TRBJ2-7, with TRBD2 identical over 8 bases. After removal of 4 bases from V and 0 bases from J, the junction contained 8 bases not matched to a gene. Germline V gives CDR1 MNHEY, CDR2 SVGAGI. The CDR3 is 16 amino acids. CDR3 nucleotides: TGTGCCAGCAGTTTCGGGGGGGGCGGCTCCTCCTACGAGCAGTACTTC. Translated, it gives CASSFGGGGSSYEQYF.

The V and J genes are TRBV6-1 and TRBJ1-5; TRBD1 might be the D (5 bases). Germline values: CDR1 MNHNS, CDR2 SASEGT. Trimming removed 6 bases from V and 5 bases from J, with 14 bases in between. This CDR3 contains 14 residues. The CDR3 sequence: CASSQQELYQPQHF. The CDR3 DNA reads as TGTGCCAGCAGCCAACAGGAGTTATATCAGCCCCAGCATTTT.